This section outlines one T cell receptor beta chain sequence together with its context. The data are from a study of OX40 agonist ivuxolimab in advanced cancers. Data came from immunoSEQ multiplex PCR; TCRdb stores just in-frame clones and leaves some out. The sample holds more than 45,000 clones; approximately 80% are singletons and the top ten take under 4%. Deletions cut 3 bases from V and 2 bases from J, with 14 bases between. Germline values: CDR1 SGHAT, CDR2 FQDESV (reference sequence). The length of the CDR3 is 16 residues. Material: CD4+ or CD8+ T cells sorted from blood, obtained in a trial of the OX40 agonist ivuxolimab. The TCR sequence derives from an adult with an advanced solid tumor such as melanoma, head and neck, liver or kidney cancer. This chain connects TRBV11-1 to TRBJ2-1; tentatively, D is TRBD2 (6 bases). As DNA, the CDR3 is TGTGCCAGCAGCTTCCGATCTAGGAGGGCCTACAATGAGCAGTTCTTC. It translates to CASSFRSRRAYNEQFF.